The rows below give T cell receptor beta chains drawn from one sample of a study of T cells in Graves' hyperthyroidism and ophthalmopathy. TCRdb recomputed calls from the multiplex PCR reads with MiXCR, one row per CDR3 protein. Seen here are roughly 560,000 distinct CDR3 sequences, roughly 14% observed once, and the top ten hold roughly 4.5%. Sequences were obtained from blood. The receptors here all came from a woman in her 40s with Graves' ophthalmopathy. Both conserved end residues are part of each CDR3. The D gene is left open where the match is weak. Part of the rows lack a size; the others show once, few, many or a class for expanded clones.

abundance: many; d_gene: .; v_gene: TRBV5-1; j_gene: TRBJ1-1; CDR3aa: CASSLRNNLNTEAFF; CDR3nt: TGCGCCAGCAGCTTGCGGAACAATCTGAACACTGAAGCTTTCTTT
abundance: many; d_gene: TRBD2; v_gene: TRBV6-5; j_gene: TRBJ2-7; CDR3aa: CASSYSKGLAGVEQYF; CDR3nt: TGTGCCAGCAGTTACTCGAAAGGGTTAGCGGGAGTCGAGCAGTACTTC
abundance: .; d_gene: .; v_gene: TRBV11-2; j_gene: TRBJ1-4; CDR3aa: CASSLEGTTDEKLFF; CDR3nt: TGTGCCAGCAGCTTAGAAGGGACAACAGATGAAAAACTGTTTTTT
abundance: .; d_gene: .; v_gene: TRBV20-1; j_gene: TRBJ2-7; CDR3aa: CSAKPQGKISYEQYF; CDR3nt: TGCAGTGCAAAACCGCAGGGGAAAATCTCCTACGAGCAGTACTTC
abundance: .; d_gene: .; v_gene: TRBV20-1; j_gene: TRBJ2-5; CDR3aa: CSAPVAGRLGETQYF; CDR3nt: TGCAGTGCCCCCGTGGCCGGCCGCCTTGGGGAGACCCAGTACTTC
abundance: many; d_gene: .; v_gene: TRBV4-3; j_gene: TRBJ2-7; CDR3aa: CASSQDTLGYEQYF; CDR3nt: TGCGCCAGCAGCCAAGATACCCTTGGCTACGAGCAGTACTTC
abundance: few; d_gene: TRBD2; v_gene: TRBV27; j_gene: TRBJ2-3; CDR3aa: CASSPIAGGPDTQYF; CDR3nt: TGTGCCAGCAGTCCGATAGCGGGAGGCCCCGATACGCAGTATTTT
abundance: .; d_gene: .; v_gene: TRBV20-1; j_gene: TRBJ2-7; CDR3aa: CSARDQRNYEQYF; CDR3nt: TGCAGTGCCAGGGACCAGAGAAACTACGAGCAGTACTTC
abundance: many; d_gene: TRBD1; v_gene: TRBV2; j_gene: TRBJ2-4; CDR3aa: CASSEGQGDIQYF; CDR3nt: TGTGCCAGCAGTGAAGGACAGGGCGACATTCAGTACTTC
abundance: .; d_gene: .; v_gene: TRBV7-8; j_gene: TRBJ1-3; CDR3aa: CASSLFSDTGNTIYF; CDR3nt: TGTGCCAGCAGCTTATTCTCAGATACTGGAAACACCATATATTTT
abundance: many; d_gene: .; v_gene: TRBV7-8; j_gene: TRBJ1-2; CDR3aa: CATEDSQNYGYTF; CDR3nt: TGTGCCACCGAGGACAGCCAAAACTATGGCTACACCTTC
abundance: many; d_gene: .; v_gene: TRBV6-5; j_gene: TRBJ1-1; CDR3aa: CASPPGWGRDTEAFF; CDR3nt: TGTGCCAGCCCCCCCGGTTGGGGGAGGGACACTGAAGCTTTCTTT
abundance: .; d_gene: .; v_gene: TRBV6-5; j_gene: TRBJ1-5; CDR3aa: CASSYGWSQPQHF; CDR3nt: TGTGCCAGCAGTTACGGTTGGAGTCAGCCCCAGCATTTT
abundance: many; d_gene: .; v_gene: TRBV28; j_gene: TRBJ2-5; CDR3aa: CASSPLDGQDAQYF; CDR3nt: TGTGCCAGCAGTCCCTTAGACGGACAAGATGCCCAGTACTTC
abundance: many; d_gene: .; v_gene: TRBV29-1; j_gene: TRBJ1-1; CDR3aa: CSVEITEANTEAFF; CDR3nt: TGCAGCGTTGAAATTACTGAGGCGAACACTGAAGCTTTCTTT
abundance: few; d_gene: TRBD2; v_gene: TRBV10-3; j_gene: TRBJ2-5; CDR3aa: CAIRTGEGLETQYF; CDR3nt: TGTGCCATCCGAACCGGGGAGGGATTGGAGACCCAGTACTTC
abundance: few; d_gene: .; v_gene: TRBV12-3/TRBV12-4; j_gene: TRBJ1-5; CDR3aa: CASTQMDQPQHF; CDR3nt: TGTGCCAGCACCCAAATGGATCAGCCCCAGCATTTT
abundance: .; d_gene: .; v_gene: TRBV9; j_gene: TRBJ1-5; CDR3aa: CASSAGFLSNQPQHF; CDR3nt: TGTGCCAGCAGTGCAGGGTTTCTTAGCAATCAGCCCCAGCATTTT
abundance: many; d_gene: TRBD1; v_gene: TRBV28; j_gene: TRBJ1-1; CDR3aa: CASILTGSGNTEAFF; CDR3nt: TGTGCCAGCATTCTGACAGGGTCTGGGAACACTGAAGCTTTCTTT
abundance: many; d_gene: TRBD1; v_gene: TRBV29-1; j_gene: TRBJ2-6; CDR3aa: CSVRTGPSGANVLTF; CDR3nt: TGCAGCGTAAGGACAGGACCCTCTGGGGCCAACGTCCTGACTTTC
abundance: many; d_gene: .; v_gene: TRBV7-2; j_gene: TRBJ1-1; CDR3aa: CASSLQTGHTEAFF; CDR3nt: TGTGCCAGCAGCTTACAGACAGGTCACACTGAAGCTTTCTTT
abundance: .; d_gene: .; v_gene: TRBV4-3; j_gene: TRBJ2-6; CDR3aa: CASSQDSSSGANVLTF; CDR3nt: TGCGCCAGCAGCCAAGATTCGAGCTCTGGGGCCAACGTCCTGACTTTC
abundance: .; d_gene: .; v_gene: TRBV12-3/TRBV12-4; j_gene: TRBJ2-6; CDR3aa: CASRRGRGGANVLTF; CDR3nt: TGTGCCAGTAGACGAGGGCGGGGAGGGGCCAACGTCCTGACTTTC
abundance: many; d_gene: TRBD1; v_gene: TRBV19; j_gene: TRBJ2-2; CDR3aa: CASSPGGGSTGELFF; CDR3nt: TGTGCCAGTAGTCCAGGGGGCGGTAGCACCGGGGAGCTGTTTTTT
abundance: many; d_gene: .; v_gene: TRBV28; j_gene: TRBJ1-1; CDR3aa: CASSLGSFTEAFF; CDR3nt: TGTGCCAGCAGTTTAGGATCCTTCACTGAAGCTTTCTTT
abundance: few; d_gene: .; v_gene: TRBV28; j_gene: TRBJ2-2; CDR3aa: CASRTRTGGELFF; CDR3nt: TGTGCCAGCAGAACAAGGACGGGCGGGGAGCTGTTTTTT
abundance: few; d_gene: TRBD2; v_gene: TRBV5-1; j_gene: TRBJ2-1; CDR3aa: CASSLVAGSYNEQFF; CDR3nt: TGCGCCAGCAGCTTGGTAGCGGGAAGTTACAATGAGCAGTTCTTC
abundance: many; d_gene: .; v_gene: TRBV12-3/TRBV12-4; j_gene: TRBJ2-6; CDR3aa: CASSFRHTTNVLTF; CDR3nt: TGTGCCAGCAGTTTTCGACATACAACCAACGTCCTGACTTTC
abundance: many; d_gene: .; v_gene: TRBV20-1; j_gene: TRBJ2-7; CDR3aa: CSARVRAYEQYF; CDR3nt: TGCAGTGCTAGGGTCCGGGCCTACGAGCAGTACTTC
abundance: many; d_gene: .; v_gene: TRBV6-2/TRBV6-3; j_gene: TRBJ1-5; CDR3aa: CASSPGAWNQPQHF; CDR3nt: TGTGCCAGCAGCCCGGGGGCTTGGAATCAGCCCCAGCATTTT
abundance: many; d_gene: TRBD1; v_gene: TRBV30; j_gene: TRBJ1-2; CDR3aa: CACEGGQNYGYTF; CDR3nt: TGTGCCTGCGAAGGGGGACAGAACTATGGCTACACCTTC
abundance: many; d_gene: TRBD2; v_gene: TRBV28; j_gene: TRBJ2-7; CDR3aa: CASSSGGTSGYEQYF; CDR3nt: TGTGCCAGCAGTTCTGGAGGGACTAGCGGTTACGAGCAGTACTTC